Reported below is one T cell receptor (beta chain). The target antigen is unknown. Trimming pared 1 base from V and 3 bases from J, leaving 7 bases between. The V gene's germline CDR1 is LGHNA and CDR2 YSLEER. CDR3 length: 13 amino acids. The data were obtained in a study of T cell responses to AZD1222 COVID-19 vaccine. Clones were read by immunoSEQ multiplex PCR, and TCRdb kept only the in-frame ones, dropping some. Found here are around 130,000 clones, around 91% of them singletons; the top ten hold about 3%. Study findings and constraints: Among vaccine-associated CD4 TCRs, coverage spanned spike, with dominance at 160-218 and 743-854. The donor cohort was predominantly white British with a female majority, and clonal diversity may have been underestimated. Just a handful of people given AZD1222 tested seropositive at baseline. Spike-specific TCR breadth and depth grew following two AZD1222 doses.

This sequence joins TRBV4-3 and TRBJ2-7; unclear D gene. The TCR comes from an adult in good health. Source: peripheral blood, taken on day 0 of AZD1222 vaccination. CDR3: CASSQGASYEQYF. The CDR3 DNA follows: TGCGCCAGCAGCCAAGGAGCCAGCTACGAGCAGTACTTC.